This is a list of T cell receptor beta chains from one sample in a study of TIL therapy for anti-PD-1-resistant metastatic lung cancer. Clones were sequenced by immunoSEQ multiplex PCR, and TCRdb holds only the in-frame ones, with some missing. The sample gives approximately 60,000 clones, around 79% of which show up once; about 1.8% is in the top ten. This specimen was blood, taken at baseline. The source is a person between 30 and 80 years old with non-small cell lung cancer. CDR3s include the opening cysteine and the closing phenylalanine or tryptophan. The D gene is left open where the match is weak. Clone size is not always given. Where it is, it says once, few, many or a class for expanded clones.

d_gene,j_gene,v_gene,abundance,CDR3aa,CDR3nt
-,TRBJ2-7,TRBV6-1,-,CASSSGGPYEQYF,TGTGCCAGCTCCTCAGGGGGGCCTTACGAGCAGTACTTC
-,TRBJ1-1,TRBV19,once,CASRRGTEAFF,TGTGCCAGTAGGAGGGGCACTGAAGCTTTCTTT
-,TRBJ1-5,TRBV6-6,-,CASHQGNQPQHF,TGTGCCAGCCACCAGGGGAATCAGCCCCAGCATTTT
TRBD1,TRBJ2-1,TRBV28,-,CASRIDRGKYNEQFF,TGTGCCAGCAGGATAGACAGGGGTAAATACAATGAGCAGTTCTTC
-,TRBJ1-2,TRBV7-2,-,CASSPPTGGYTF,TGTGCCAGCAGCCCTCCTACCGGGGGCTACACCTTC
-,TRBJ2-7,TRBV30,-,CAWSGDGEQYF,TGTGCCTGGAGTGGAGACGGCGAGCAGTACTTC
-,TRBJ2-4,TRBV4-1,medium-sized,CASSPEIWGAKNIQYF,TGCGCCAGCAGCCCAGAGATATGGGGGGCCAAAAACATTCAGTACTTC
-,TRBJ1-5,TRBV7-2,-,CASSLVRNNQPQHF,TGTGCCAGCAGCTTAGTCAGAAACAATCAGCCCCAGCATTTT
-,TRBJ1-4,TRBV9,-,CASSGGAGADEKLFF,TGTGCCAGCAGCGGCGGGGCAGGGGCCGATGAAAAACTGTTTTTT
-,TRBJ2-4,TRBV11-2,-,CASRRLAKNIQYF,TGTGCCAGCAGACGGCTAGCCAAAAACATTCAGTACTTC
-,TRBJ2-2,TRBV11-3,-,CASRSGGSAGELFF,TGTGCCAGCAGATCCGGGGGATCCGCCGGGGAGCTGTTTTTT
-,TRBJ1-2,TRBV19,once,CASSLHSEGGRSGYTF,TGTGCCAGTAGCCTGCACAGCGAAGGGGGGAGGAGCGGCTACACCTTC
-,TRBJ2-1,TRBV7-9,-,CASSPRMYNEQFF,TGTGCCAGCAGCCCTCGAATGTACAATGAGCAGTTCTTC
-,TRBJ1-1,TRBV19,-,CASSIGRLQAFF,TGTGCCAGTAGTATTGGTAGGTTGCAAGCTTTCTTT
-,TRBJ2-1,TRBV2,-,CASSGTGRGSYNEQFF,TGTGCCAGCAGTGGCACGGGGCGAGGCTCCTACAATGAGCAGTTCTTC
TRBD1,TRBJ1-1,TRBV5-1,few,CASSKDRVSTEAFF,TGCGCCAGCAGCAAGGACAGGGTTTCAACTGAAGCTTTCTTT
-,TRBJ2-2,TRBV7-3,-,CASRLLYTGELFF,TGTGCCAGCAGACTACTGTACACCGGGGAGCTGTTTTTT
-,TRBJ1-1,TRBV6-1,-,CASSPGRQGGTEAFF,TGTGCCAGCAGCCCGGGTAGGCAGGGTGGCACTGAAGCTTTCTTT
-,TRBJ1-5,TRBV6-5,-,CASSGPDSNQPQHF,TGTGCCAGCAGTGGGCCCGATAGCAATCAGCCCCAGCATTTT